The T cell receptor beta chain under discussion was sequenced for a study of blood T cell repertoires in COVID-19. Across the study: T cells, B-cell-depleted T cells, or PBMCs supplied cDNA or gDNA.

Authors' processing steps: Amplification of reference gene primers provided the estimated nucleated cell counts. Profiled with immunoSEQ multiplex PCR; TCRdb holds only in-frame clones, not every one. That table furnishes V, J and clone size, whereas the DNA furnished D and trimming. The table shows around 140,000 clones, with 84% occurring only once. Trimming stripped 3 bases from V and 1 base from J, with 4 bases between. The CDR3 runs 13 residues. In germline, CDR1 is SNHLY, CDR2 FYNNEI. The gene calls are TRBV2 and TRBJ1-5; D call uncertain. The sequence derives from a woman aged 80 or older with acute or convalescent COVID-19. Source material: peripheral blood. Written as DNA, the CDR3 is TGTGCCAGCAGTGATTCGAGCAATCAGCCCCAGCATTTT. Protein sequence: CASSDSSNQPQHF.